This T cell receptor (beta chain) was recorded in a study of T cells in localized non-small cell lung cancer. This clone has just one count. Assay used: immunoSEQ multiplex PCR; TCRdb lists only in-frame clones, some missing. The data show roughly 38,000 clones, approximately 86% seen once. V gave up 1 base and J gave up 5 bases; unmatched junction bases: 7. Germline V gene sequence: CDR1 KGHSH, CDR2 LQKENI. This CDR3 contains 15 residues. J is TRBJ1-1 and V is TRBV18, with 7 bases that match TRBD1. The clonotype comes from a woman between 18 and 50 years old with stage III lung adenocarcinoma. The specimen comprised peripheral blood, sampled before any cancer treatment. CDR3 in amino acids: CASSPRGTVGTEAFF. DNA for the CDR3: TGTGCCAGCTCACCACGCGGGACAGTGGGTACTGAAGCTTTCTTT. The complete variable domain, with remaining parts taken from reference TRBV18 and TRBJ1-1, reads NAGVMQNPRHLVRRRGQEARLRCSPMKGHSHVYWYRQLPEEGLKFMVYLQKENIIDESGMPKERFSAEFPKEGPSILRIQQVVRGDSAAYFCASSPRGTVGTEAFFGQGTRLTVV.